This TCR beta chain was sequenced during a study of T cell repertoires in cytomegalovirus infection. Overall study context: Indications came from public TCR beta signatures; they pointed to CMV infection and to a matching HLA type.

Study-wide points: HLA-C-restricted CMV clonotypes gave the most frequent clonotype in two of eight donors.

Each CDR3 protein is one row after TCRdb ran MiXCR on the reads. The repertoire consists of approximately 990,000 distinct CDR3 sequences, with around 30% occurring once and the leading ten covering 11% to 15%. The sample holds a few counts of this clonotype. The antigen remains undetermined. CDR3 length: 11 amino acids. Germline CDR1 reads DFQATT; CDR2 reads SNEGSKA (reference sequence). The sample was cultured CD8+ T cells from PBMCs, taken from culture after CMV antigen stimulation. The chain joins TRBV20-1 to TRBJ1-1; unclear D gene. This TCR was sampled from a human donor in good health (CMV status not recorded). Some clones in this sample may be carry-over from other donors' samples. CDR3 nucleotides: TGCAGCGGGTCCAGGTACACTGAAGCTTTCTTT. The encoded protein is CSGSRYTEAFF.